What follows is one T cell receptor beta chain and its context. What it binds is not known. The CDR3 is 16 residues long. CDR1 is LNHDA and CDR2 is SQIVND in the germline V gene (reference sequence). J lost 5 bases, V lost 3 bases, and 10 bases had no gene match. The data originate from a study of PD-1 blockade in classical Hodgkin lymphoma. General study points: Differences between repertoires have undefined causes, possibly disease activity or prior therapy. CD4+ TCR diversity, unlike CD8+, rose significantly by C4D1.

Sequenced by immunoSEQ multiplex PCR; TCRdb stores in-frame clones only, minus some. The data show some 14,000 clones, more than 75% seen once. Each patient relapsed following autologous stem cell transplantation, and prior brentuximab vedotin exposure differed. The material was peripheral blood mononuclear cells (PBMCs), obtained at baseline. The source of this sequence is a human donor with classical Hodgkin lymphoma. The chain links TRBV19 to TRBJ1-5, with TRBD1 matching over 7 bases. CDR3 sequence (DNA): TGTGCCAGTAGTATGGGTGGACAGGTTGGGGATCAGCCCCAGCATTTT. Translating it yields CASSMGGQVGDQPQHF.